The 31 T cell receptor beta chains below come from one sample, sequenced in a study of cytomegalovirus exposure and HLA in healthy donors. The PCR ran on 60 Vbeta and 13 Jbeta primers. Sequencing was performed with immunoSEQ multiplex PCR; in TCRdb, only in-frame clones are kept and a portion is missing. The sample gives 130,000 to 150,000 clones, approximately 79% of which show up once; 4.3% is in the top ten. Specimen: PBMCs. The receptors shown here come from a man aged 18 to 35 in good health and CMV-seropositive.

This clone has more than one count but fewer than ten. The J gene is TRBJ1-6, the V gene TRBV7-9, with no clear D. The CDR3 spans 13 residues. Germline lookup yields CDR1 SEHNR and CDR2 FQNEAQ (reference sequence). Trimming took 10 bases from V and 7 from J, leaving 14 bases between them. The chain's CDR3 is CATEIQKNSPLHF. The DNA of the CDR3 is TGTGCCACTGAAATACAGAAAAATTCACCCCTCCACTTT.

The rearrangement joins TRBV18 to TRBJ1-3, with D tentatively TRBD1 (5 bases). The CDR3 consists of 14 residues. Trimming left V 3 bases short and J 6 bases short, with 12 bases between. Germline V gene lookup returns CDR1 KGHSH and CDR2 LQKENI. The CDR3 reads CASSPGGGANTIYF. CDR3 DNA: TGTGCCAGCTCACCGGGCGGGGGAGCAAACACCATATATTTT.

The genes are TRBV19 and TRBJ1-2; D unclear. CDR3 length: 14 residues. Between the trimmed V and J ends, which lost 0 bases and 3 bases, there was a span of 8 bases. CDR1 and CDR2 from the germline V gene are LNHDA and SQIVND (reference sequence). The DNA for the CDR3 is TGTGCCAGTAGTATAGATCTGGCAGACTATGGCTACACCTTC. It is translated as CASSIDLADYGYTF.

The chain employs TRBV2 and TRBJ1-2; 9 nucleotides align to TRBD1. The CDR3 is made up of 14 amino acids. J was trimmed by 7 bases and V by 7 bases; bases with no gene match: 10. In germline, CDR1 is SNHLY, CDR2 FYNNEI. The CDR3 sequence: CASNIKQGAGGYTF. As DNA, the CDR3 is TGTGCCAGCAACATAAAACAGGGGGCGGGTGGCTACACCTTC.

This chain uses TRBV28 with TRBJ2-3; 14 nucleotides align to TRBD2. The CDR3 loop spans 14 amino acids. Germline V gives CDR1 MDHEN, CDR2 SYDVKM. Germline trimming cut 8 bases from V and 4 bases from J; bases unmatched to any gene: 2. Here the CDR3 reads CASGLAGGPDTQYF. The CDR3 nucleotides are TGTGCCAGCGGACTAGCGGGAGGTCCAGATACGCAGTATTTT.

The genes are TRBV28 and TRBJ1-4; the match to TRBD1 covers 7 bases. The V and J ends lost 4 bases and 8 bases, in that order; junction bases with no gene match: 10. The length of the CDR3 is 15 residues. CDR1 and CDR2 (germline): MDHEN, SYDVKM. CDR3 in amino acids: CASSSLTGTREKLFF. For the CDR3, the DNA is TGTGCCAGCAGTTCCTTGACAGGGACAAGGGAAAAACTGTTTTTT. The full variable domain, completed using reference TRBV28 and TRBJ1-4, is DVKVTQSSRYLVKRTGEKVFLECVQDMDHENMFWYRQDPGLGLRLIYFSYDVKMKEKGDIPEGYSVSREKKERFSLILESASTNQTSMYLCASSSLTGTREKLFFGSGTQLSVL.

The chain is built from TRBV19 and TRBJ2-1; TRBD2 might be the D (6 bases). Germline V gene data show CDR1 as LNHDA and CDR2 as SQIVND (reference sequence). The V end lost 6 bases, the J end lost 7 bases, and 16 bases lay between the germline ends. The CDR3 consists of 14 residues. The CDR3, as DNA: TGTGCCAGTAGGTCGCTCCTAGCGTATAATGAGCAGTTCTTC. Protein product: CASRSLLAYNEQFF.

CDR3 nucleotides: TGCGCCAGCAGCTCCTCGCGGGGAGGATCCTACAATGAGCAGTTCTTC. It yields the protein CASSSSRGGSYNEQFF. The chain uses TRBV5-1 and TRBJ2-1; D might be TRBD2 (6 bases). V was cut by 3 bases and J by 1 base, with 14 bases left in between. The CDR3 consists of 16 residues. Germline V CDR1 and CDR2: SGHRS, YFSETQ.

CDR3 protein: CASSRGGPSTDTQYF. The CDR3 DNA reads TGTGCCAGCAGCCGCGGGGGCCCCAGCACAGATACGCAGTATTTT. The chain links TRBV5-4 to TRBJ2-3; tentatively, D is TRBD2 (7 bases). Germline V gene data show CDR1 as SGHNT and CDR2 as YYREEE (reference sequence). The V and J ends lost 4 bases and 0 bases respectively, with 12 bases between them. CDR3 length: 15 residues.

The CDR3 loop is CSVVPLRLFF. The CDR3, as DNA: TGCAGCGTTGTTCCATTGCGACTGTTTTTT. J is TRBJ1-4 and V is TRBV29-1; D uncertain. The CDR3 totals 10 residues. Germline CDR1 and CDR2: SQVTM and ANQGSEA. Trimming took 4 bases from V and 13 from J, leaving 10 bases between them.

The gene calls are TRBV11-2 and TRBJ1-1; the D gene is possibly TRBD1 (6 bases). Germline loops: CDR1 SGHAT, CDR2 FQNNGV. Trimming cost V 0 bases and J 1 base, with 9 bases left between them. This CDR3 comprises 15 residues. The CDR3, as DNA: TGTGCCAGCAGCTTAGATACAGGGCCGAACACTGAAGCTTTCTTT. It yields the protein CASSLDTGPNTEAFF. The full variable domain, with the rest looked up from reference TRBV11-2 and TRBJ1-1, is EAGVAQSPRYKIIEKRQSVAFWCNPISGHATLYWYQQILGQGPKLLIQFQNNGVVDDSQLPKDRFSAERLKGVDSTLKIQPAKLEDSAVYLCASSLDTGPNTEAFFGQGTRLTVV.

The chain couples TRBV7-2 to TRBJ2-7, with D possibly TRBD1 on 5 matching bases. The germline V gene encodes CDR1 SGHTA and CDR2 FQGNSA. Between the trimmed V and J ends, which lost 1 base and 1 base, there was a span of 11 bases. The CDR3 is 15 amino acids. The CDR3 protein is CASSLDRPTSYEQYF. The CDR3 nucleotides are TGTGCCAGCAGCTTAGACAGGCCAACTTCCTACGAGCAGTACTTC.

This CDR3 is CASSGGDGYTF. DNA of the CDR3: TGTGCCAGCAGCGGAGGGGACGGCTACACCTTC. This chain connects TRBV6-6 to TRBJ1-2; weak D call: TRBD1 (5 bases). Trimming took 6 bases from V and 8 from J, leaving 10 bases between them. In germline, CDR1 is MNHNY, CDR2 SVGAGI (reference sequence). This CDR3 contains 11 residues.

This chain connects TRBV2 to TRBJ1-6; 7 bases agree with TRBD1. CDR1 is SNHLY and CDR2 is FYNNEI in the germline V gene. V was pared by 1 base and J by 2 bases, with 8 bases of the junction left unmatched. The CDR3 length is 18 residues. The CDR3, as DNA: TGTGCCAGCAGTGAAGAAGAGGGGGCAGTAACCTATAATTCACCCCTCCACTTT. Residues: CASSEEEGAVTYNSPLHF.

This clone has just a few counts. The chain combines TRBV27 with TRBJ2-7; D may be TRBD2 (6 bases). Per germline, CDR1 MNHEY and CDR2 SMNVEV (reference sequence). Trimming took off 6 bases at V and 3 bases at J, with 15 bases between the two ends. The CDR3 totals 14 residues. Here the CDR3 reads CASRGVLAIYEQYF. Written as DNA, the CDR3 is TGTGCCAGCAGAGGGGTTCTAGCGATCTACGAGCAGTACTTC.

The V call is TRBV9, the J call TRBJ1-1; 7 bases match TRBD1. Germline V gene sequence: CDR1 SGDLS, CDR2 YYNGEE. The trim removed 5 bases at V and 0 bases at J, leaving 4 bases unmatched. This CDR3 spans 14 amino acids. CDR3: CASSLGQMNTEAFF. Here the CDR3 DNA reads TGTGCCAGCAGTTTGGGACAGATGAACACTGAAGCTTTCTTT.

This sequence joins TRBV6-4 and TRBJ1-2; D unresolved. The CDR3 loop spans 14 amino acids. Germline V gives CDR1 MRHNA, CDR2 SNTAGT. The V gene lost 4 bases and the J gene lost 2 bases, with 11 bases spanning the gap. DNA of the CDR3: TGTGCCAGCAGTGGATTCCCTATAAACTATGGCTACACCTTC. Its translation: CASSGFPINYGYTF.

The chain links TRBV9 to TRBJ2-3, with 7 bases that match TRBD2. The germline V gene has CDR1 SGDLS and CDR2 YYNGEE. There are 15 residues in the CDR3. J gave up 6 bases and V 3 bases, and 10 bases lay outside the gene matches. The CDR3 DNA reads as TGTGCCAGCAGCGGGGTAGGCGGGGGTCGGGATACGCAGTATTTT. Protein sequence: CASSGVGGGRDTQYF.

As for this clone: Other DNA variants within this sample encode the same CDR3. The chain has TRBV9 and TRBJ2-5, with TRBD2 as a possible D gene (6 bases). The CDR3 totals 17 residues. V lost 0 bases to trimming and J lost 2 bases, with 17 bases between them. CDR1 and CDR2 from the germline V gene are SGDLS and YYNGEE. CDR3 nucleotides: TGTGCCAGCAGCGTAGCGGGCGGGATCAGAGCACAAGAGACCCAGTACTTC. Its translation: CASSVAGGIRAQETQYF.

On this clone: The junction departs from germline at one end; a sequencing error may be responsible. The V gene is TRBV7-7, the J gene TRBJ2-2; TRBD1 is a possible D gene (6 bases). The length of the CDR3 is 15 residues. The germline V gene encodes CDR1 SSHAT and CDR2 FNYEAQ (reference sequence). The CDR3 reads CASSPTDSGTGELFF. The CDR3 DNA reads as TGTGCTAGCAGCCCCACGGACAGTGGAACCGGGGAGCTGTTTTTT.

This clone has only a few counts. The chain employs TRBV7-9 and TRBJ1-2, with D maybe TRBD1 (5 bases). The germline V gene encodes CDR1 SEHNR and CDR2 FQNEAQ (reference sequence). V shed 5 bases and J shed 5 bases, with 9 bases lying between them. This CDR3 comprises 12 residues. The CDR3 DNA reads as TGTGCCAGCAGCGTCAGGGATTATGGCTACACCTTC. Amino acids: CASSVRDYGYTF. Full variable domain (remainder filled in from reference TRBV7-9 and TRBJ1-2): DTGVSQNPRHKITKRGQNVTFRCDPISEHNRLYWYRQTLGQGPEFLTYFQNEAQLEKSRLLSDRFSAERPKGSFSTLEIQRTEQGDSAMYLCASSVRDYGYTFGSGTRLTVV.

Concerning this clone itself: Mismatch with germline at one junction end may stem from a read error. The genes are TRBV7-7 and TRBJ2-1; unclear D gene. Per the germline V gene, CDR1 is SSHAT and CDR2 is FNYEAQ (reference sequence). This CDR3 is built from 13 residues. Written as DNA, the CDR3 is TGTGCTAGCAGCCTTACAGCCGACAATGAGCAGTTCTTC. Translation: CASSLTADNEQFF.

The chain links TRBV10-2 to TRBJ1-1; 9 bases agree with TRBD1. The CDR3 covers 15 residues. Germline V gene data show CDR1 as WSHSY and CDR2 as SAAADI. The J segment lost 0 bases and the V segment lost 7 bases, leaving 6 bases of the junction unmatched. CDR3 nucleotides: TGCGCCAGCACCTGGACAGGGGAGATGAACACTGAAGCTTTCTTT. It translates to CASTWTGEMNTEAFF.

In DNA form, the CDR3 reads TGTGCCATCAGTGGGGGACAGCAAGACTACGAGCAGTACTTC. This encodes CAISGGQQDYEQYF. J is TRBJ2-7 and V is TRBV10-3; 7 nucleotides match TRBD1. This CDR3 has 14 amino acids. With 4 bases clipped from V and 3 bases from J, the junction kept 6 bases outside the gene matches. Germline lookup yields CDR1 ENHRY and CDR2 SYGVKD.

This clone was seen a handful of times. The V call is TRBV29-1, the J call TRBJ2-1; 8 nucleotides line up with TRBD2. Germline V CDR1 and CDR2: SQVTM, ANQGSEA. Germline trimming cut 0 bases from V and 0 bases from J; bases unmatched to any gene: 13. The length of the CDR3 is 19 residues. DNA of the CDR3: TGCAGCGTTGAAGATGGGGGCGGGGGGTTGACGAGCTCCTACAATGAGCAGTTCTTC. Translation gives CSVEDGGGGLTSSYNEQFF.

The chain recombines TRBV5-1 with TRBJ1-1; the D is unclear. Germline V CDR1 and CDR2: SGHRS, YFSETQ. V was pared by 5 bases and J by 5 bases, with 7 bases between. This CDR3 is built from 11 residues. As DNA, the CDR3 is TGCGCCAGCAGAGAGGGAACTGAAGCTTTCTTT. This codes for CASREGTEAFF.

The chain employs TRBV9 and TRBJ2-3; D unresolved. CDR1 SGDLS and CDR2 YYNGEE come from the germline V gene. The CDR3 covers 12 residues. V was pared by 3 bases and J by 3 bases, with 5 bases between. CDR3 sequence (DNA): TGTGCCAGCAGCGCGCGGACAGATACGCAGTATTTT. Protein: CASSARTDTQYF. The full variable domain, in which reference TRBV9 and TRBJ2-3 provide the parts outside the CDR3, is DSGVTQTPKHLITATGQRVTLRCSPRSGDLSVYWYQQSLDQGLQFLIQYYNGEERAKGNILERFSAQQFPDLHSELNLSSLELGDSALYFCASSARTDTQYFGPGTRLTVL.

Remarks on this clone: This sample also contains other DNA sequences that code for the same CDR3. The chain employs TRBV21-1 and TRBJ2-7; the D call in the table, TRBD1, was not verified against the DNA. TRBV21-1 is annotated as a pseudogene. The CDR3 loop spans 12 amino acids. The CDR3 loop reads CASSNRGHEQYF. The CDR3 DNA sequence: TGTGCCAGCAGCAACAGGGGGCACGAGCAGTACTTC.

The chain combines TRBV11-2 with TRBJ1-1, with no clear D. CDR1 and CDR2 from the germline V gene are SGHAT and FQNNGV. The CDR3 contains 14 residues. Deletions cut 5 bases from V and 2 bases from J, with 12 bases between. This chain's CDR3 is CASSPGWKNTEAFF. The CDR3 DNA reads TGTGCCAGCAGCCCGGGGTGGAAAAACACTGAAGCTTTCTTT.

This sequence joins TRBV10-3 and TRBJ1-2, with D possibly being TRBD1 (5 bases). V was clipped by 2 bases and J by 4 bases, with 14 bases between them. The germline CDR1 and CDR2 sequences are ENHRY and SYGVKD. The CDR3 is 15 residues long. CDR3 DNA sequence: TGTGCCATCAGTGAGCCCCGGGGGGAAGGCTATGGCTACACCTTC. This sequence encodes CAISEPRGEGYGYTF.

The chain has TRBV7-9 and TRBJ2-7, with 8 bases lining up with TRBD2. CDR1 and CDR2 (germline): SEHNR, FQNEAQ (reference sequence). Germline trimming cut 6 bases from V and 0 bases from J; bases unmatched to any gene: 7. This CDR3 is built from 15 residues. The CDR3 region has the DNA TGTGCCAGCAGTCTCACTAGCGGATCCTCCTACGAGCAGTACTTC. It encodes CASSLTSGSSYEQYF.